This T cell receptor beta chain was retrieved from a study of identical twins. Study-wide results and limits: For out-of-frame beta sequences, excess twin sharing was weaker.

A few counts support this clonotype. The target antigen is unknown. All donors comprised healthy Caucasians. TCRdb analysed the 5' RACE reads with MiXCR anew, one entry per CDR3 protein. The table has about 210,000 distinct CDR3 sequences, approximately 9% seen once. The V gene lost 4 bases and the J gene lost 3 bases, with 13 bases spanning the gap. The CDR3 extends over 14 amino acids. CDR1 is MNHNS, CDR2 SASEGT, per germline. The chain links TRBV6-1 to TRBJ2-7; TRBD1 might be the D (6 bases). Sequencing input: memory (CD45RO+) T cells sorted from blood. The receptor was isolated from a woman aged 18-29 years in good health. CDR3 protein: CASSGTARLYEQYF. The CDR3 DNA reads TGTGCCAGCAGTGGGACAGCTAGACTCTACGAGCAGTACTTC.